One and the same sample provided the 32 T cell receptor beta chains below, sequenced in a study of glioma-infiltrating T cells. Amplification of TCR alpha and beta CDR3 regions from RNA used iRepertoire nested multiplex PCR. Using its own MiXCR run on the multiplex PCR reads, TCRdb lists one record per CDR3 protein. The data contain approximately 190,000 distinct CDR3 sequences, roughly a third of them singletons. The sample consisted of glioma tissue, nonneoplastic brain tissue, or PBMCs (not recorded which). The receptor source for this set is a human donor with low-grade glioma or glioblastoma, undergoing nonglioma brain surgery, or in good health (not recorded which).

V and J are TRBV9 and TRBJ1-1; 11 bases match TRBD1. The CDR3 contains 15 residues. Losses at the gene ends were 3 bases for V and 4 bases for J; bases not matched to a gene: 5. Germline-derived CDR1 and CDR2 are SGDLS and YYNGEE. The chain's CDR3 is CASSAWDRGGTEAFF. CDR3 in DNA: TGTGCCAGCAGCGCCTGGGACAGGGGGGGCACTGAAGCTTTCTTT.

The table lists this clonotype with many counts. The chain combines TRBV4-2 with TRBJ2-7; 8 bases line up with TRBD2. The V gene's germline CDR1 is LGHNA and CDR2 YNFKEQ. This CDR3 is 15 amino acids long. V shed 1 base and J 1 base; nucleotides not matched to a gene: 3. CDR3 amino acids: CASSQGTSSSYEQYF. DNA for the CDR3: TGTGCCAGCAGCCAAGGGACTAGCTCGTCCTACGAGCAGTACTTC.

This clonotype showed up many times. The chain employs TRBV3-1 and TRBJ2-7; D is uncertain. Germline CDR1 and CDR2: LGHDT and YNNKEL (reference sequence). The CDR3 spans 15 residues. V lost 1 base and J 3 bases, leaving 13 bases between the germline ends. CDR3: CASSQGQASGYEQYF. CDR3 coding DNA: TGTGCCAGCAGCCAAGGGCAAGCGAGTGGCTACGAGCAGTACTTC.

This clonotype was found many times. The rearrangement links TRBV28 to TRBJ2-5; TRBD2 matches 14 bases. In germline, CDR1 is MDHEN, CDR2 SYDVKM. V shed 5 bases, J shed 4 bases, and the junction held 12 bases outside the gene matches. This CDR3 spans 18 amino acids. The CDR3 loop reads CASSQTRGLAGGRETQYF. CDR3 sequence (DNA): TGTGCCAGCAGTCAAACAAGAGGACTAGCGGGAGGTCGAGAGACCCAGTACTTC.

This clonotype occurred many times. The chain uses TRBV20-1 and TRBJ2-5; D remains ambiguous. This CDR3 spans 11 amino acids. Trimming took 2 bases from V and 2 from J, leaving 3 bases between them. In germline, CDR1 is DFQATT, CDR2 SNEGSKA (reference sequence). The CDR3 nucleotides read TGCAGTGCTAGAATACAAGAGACCCAGTACTTC. Translation: CSARIQETQYF.

Comment on this clonotype: At one end, the junction sequence differs from germline, possibly due to a read error. The chain joins TRBV6-2 or TRBV6-3 to TRBJ2-3; tentative D call: TRBD1 (5 bases). Germline CDR1 is MNHEY and CDR2 is SVGEGT. The CDR3 runs to 12 residues. CDR3: CASRSRADMQYF. In nucleotides, the CDR3 is TGTGCCAGCAGATCCAGGGCAGATATGCAGTATTTT.

There are many counts of this clonotype. The genes are TRBV10-3 and TRBJ1-5; D possibly corresponds to TRBD1 (5 bases). The germline gives CDR1 ENHRY, CDR2 SYGVKD. Trimming took 11 bases from V and 0 from J, leaving 11 bases between them. CDR3 length: 13 residues. The DNA of the CDR3 is TGTGCCTCAGCAAGGGGTAGCAATCAGCCCCAGCATTTT. Translating gives CASARGSNQPQHF.

This clonotype was seen at least ten times. The chain combines TRBV27 with TRBJ2-5, with 8 bases lining up with TRBD2. With 3 bases clipped from V and 1 base from J, the junction kept 4 bases outside the gene matches. CDR3 length: 15 amino acids. CDR1 and CDR2 (germline): MNHEY, SMNVEV (reference sequence). CDR3 in amino acids: CASSFPGGPQETQYF. The CDR3 DNA reads TGTGCCAGCAGTTTTCCGGGAGGGCCCCAAGAGACCCAGTACTTC.

As concerns this clonotype: A much bigger clone sits one base away, suggesting this may be a read error. The V gene is TRBV6-2 or TRBV6-3, the J gene TRBJ1-5, with TRBD1 matching over 12 bases. The germline gives CDR1 MNHEY, CDR2 SVGEGT. The CDR3 runs 17 residues. V dropped 10 bases and J dropped 2; count of bases not matched to a gene: 12. Here the CDR3 reads CATKGTGGARGNQPQHF. CDR3 nucleotide sequence: TGTGCCACGAAAGGGACAGGGGGCGCCAGGGGCAATCAGCCCCAGCATTTT.

This clonotype was observed at least ten times. The CDR3 region is CASSLSAGNQPQHF. The CDR3, as DNA: TGTGCCAGCAGTTTATCGGCAGGCAATCAGCCCCAGCATTTT. The chain combines TRBV27 with TRBJ1-5, with D hard to call. The CDR3 loop spans 14 amino acids. Germline V gives CDR1 MNHEY, CDR2 SMNVEV (reference sequence). V shed 0 bases and J shed 2 bases, with 5 bases lying between them.

This clonotype was seen at least ten times. This rearrangement joins TRBV19 to TRBJ1-2; D is unclear. Germline loops: CDR1 LNHDA, CDR2 SQIVND (reference sequence). The length of the CDR3 is 11 residues. Trimming removed 1 base from V and 6 bases from J, with 3 bases in between. In nucleotides, the CDR3 is TGTGCCAGTAGTATAGGGAATGGCTACACCTTC. It encodes CASSIGNGYTF.

This clonotype was observed many times. An end of the junction differs from the germline gene, which may be a read error. The J gene is TRBJ2-5, the V gene TRBV7-9; 12 bases match TRBD2. This CDR3 region has 17 residues. Germline CDR1 SEHNR, CDR2 FQNEAQ (reference sequence). The chain's CDR3 is CASSLASSGRARETQYF. CDR3 bases: TGTGCCAGCAGTTTAGCGTCTAGCGGGAGGGCCCGAGAGACCCAGTACTTC.

Remarks on this clonotype: One end of the junction does not line up with germline, which may come from a read error. The chain uses TRBV20-1 and TRBJ1-2, with a weak D call TRBD1 (5 bases). This CDR3 contains 15 residues. Germline values: CDR1 DFQATT, CDR2 SNEGSKA (reference sequence). The CDR3 coding sequence is TGCAGTGCTAGCCGCTTGTGGGGCGGCAACTATTGCTACACCTTC. Its translation is CSASRLWGGNYCYTF.

There are many counts of this clonotype. The J gene is TRBJ1-5, the V gene TRBV12-3 or TRBV12-4; the D is unclear. The CDR3 extends over 14 amino acids. The V and J ends lost 2 bases and 0 bases respectively, with 5 bases between them. CDR3 coding DNA: TGTGCCAGCAGTTTAAGAGTTAGCAATCAGCCCCAGCATTTT. Translation: CASSLRVSNQPQHF.

A few counts support this clonotype. The DNA for the CDR3 is TGTGCCAGCAGCCAAGAAGTTCTCCTAGCGGGAGTGCAGTTCTTC. Translation: CASSQEVLLAGVQFF. V and J are TRBV3-1 and TRBJ2-1; 10 bases match TRBD2. CDR1 LGHDT and CDR2 YNNKEL come from the germline V gene (reference sequence). This CDR3 contains 15 residues. V trimming: 0 bases; J trimming: 12 bases; junction bases outside the gene matches: 8.

This chain connects TRBV9 to TRBJ2-1, with 7 bases fitting TRBD2. V lost 0 bases to trimming and J lost 2 bases; unmatched junction nucleotides: 5. The V gene's germline CDR1 is SGDLS and CDR2 YYNGEE. The CDR3 consists of 16 residues. The CDR3 loop reads CASSVVGRETYNEQFF. The DNA for the CDR3 is TGTGCCAGCAGCGTAGTTGGGCGGGAGACCTACAATGAGCAGTTCTTC.

The chain is built from TRBV27 and TRBJ2-5, with a tentative D call TRBD2 (5 bases). Trimming stripped 6 bases from V and 10 bases from J, with 12 bases between. Germline V lookup: CDR1 MNHEY, CDR2 SMNVEV (reference sequence). The CDR3 totals 11 residues. The CDR3 DNA sequence: TGTGCCAGCAGAAGAGGGTATTTCCAGTACTTC. Encoded protein: CASRRGYFQYF.

This clonotype was picked up many times. V is TRBV28 and J is TRBJ2-5, with 10 bases matching TRBD2. This CDR3 spans 17 amino acids. Germline CDR1 MDHEN, CDR2 SYDVKM. Trimming cost V 4 bases and J 4 bases; bases outside gene matches: 12. The CDR3 sequence is CASSSPGVAGGTETQYF. CDR3 coding DNA: TGTGCCAGCAGTTCCCCCGGGGTAGCGGGAGGCACAGAGACCCAGTACTTC.

This clonotype appeared many times. The genes are TRBV7-2 and TRBJ2-5; the match to TRBD1 covers 7 bases. This CDR3 is built from 15 residues. Germline CDR1 is SGHTA and CDR2 is FQGNSA. J was trimmed by 2 bases and V by 1 base; bases with no gene match: 4. This CDR3 reads CASSLVRGQQETQYF. CDR3 coding DNA: TGTGCCAGCAGCTTAGTGAGGGGACAGCAAGAGACCCAGTACTTC.

This clonotype was observed many times. This chain links TRBV28 with TRBJ1-1, with D unclear. The V and J ends lost 3 bases and 7 bases respectively, with 12 bases between them. There are 13 residues in the CDR3. Germline values: CDR1 MDHEN, CDR2 SYDVKM. CDR3 amino acids: CASSLWGLVEAFF. The CDR3 DNA reads as TGTGCCAGCAGTTTGTGGGGTTTGGTTGAAGCTTTCTTT.

This clonotype showed up many times. V and J are TRBV4-1 and TRBJ2-7; 9 nucleotides align to TRBD2. Germline CDR1 is MGHRA and CDR2 is YSYEKL. The length of the CDR3 is 14 residues. The trim removed 4 bases at V and 0 bases at J, leaving 1 base unmatched. This chain's CDR3 is CASSRTSVSYEQYF. The CDR3 DNA sequence: TGCGCCAGCAGCCGGACTAGCGTCTCCTACGAGCAGTACTTC.

The chain couples TRBV4-2 to TRBJ2-1, with TRBD2 matching over 12 bases. V shed 0 bases and J 5 bases; nucleotides not matched to a gene: 5. Germline V gene sequence: CDR1 LGHNA, CDR2 YNFKEQ. This CDR3 has 17 residues. The CDR3 bases are TGTGCCAGCAGCCAAGATGCTAGCGGGAGGGGACACAATGAGCAGTTCTTC. It codes for CASSQDASGRGHNEQFF.

Comment on this clonotype: A much bigger clone sits one base away, suggesting this may be a read error. This chain connects TRBV7-6 to TRBJ2-3; 10 nucleotides match TRBD2. Germline V CDR1 and CDR2: SGHVS, FNYEAQ. Unmatched junction bases numbered 2, after V lost 2 bases and J lost 3 bases. This CDR3 spans 15 amino acids. CDR3 region: CASSLSGRGTDTQYF. As DNA, the CDR3 is TGTGCCAGCAGCTTAAGCGGGAGGGGGACAGATACGCAGTATTTT.

There are a few counts of this clonotype. The V call is TRBV4-1, the J call TRBJ2-3; 15 bases match TRBD2. This CDR3 region has 20 residues. The V segment lost 0 bases and the J segment 1 base; nucleotides outside the gene matches: 8. Germline CDR1 and CDR2: MGHRA and YSYEKL. The CDR3 region is CASSQEPGLAGGLGTDTQYF. CDR3 nucleotide sequence: TGCGCCAGCAGCCAAGAGCCGGGACTAGCGGGAGGCTTGGGCACAGATACGCAGTATTTT.

The sample holds a few counts of this clonotype. The conserved closing phenylalanine or tryptophan is absent in this CDR3, likely reflecting a read error. No DNA is shown, since the ends of the CDR3 on it are uncertain; the CDR3 is the one TCRdb lists. The V and J genes are TRBV7-3 and TRBJ2-5; the table calls TRBD2, which could not be checked here. The germline gives CDR1 SGHTA, CDR2 FQGTGA. The CDR3 is 11 amino acids long, termini counted. The CDR3 reads CASSLFPGHSL.

This clonotype has ten or more counts. The chain couples TRBV18 to TRBJ2-1; D gene uncertain. The CDR3 has 15 residues. The V end was cut by 2 bases, the J end by 5 bases, with 13 bases between. The germline V gene encodes CDR1 KGHSH and CDR2 LQKENI. In DNA, the CDR3 is TGTGCCAGCTCACCATCCCAGCACTCGAACAATGAGCAGTTCTTC. Translated, it gives CASSPSQHSNNEQFF. The whole variable domain, remainder taken from reference TRBV18 and TRBJ2-1, is NAGVMQNPRHLVRRRGQEARLRCSPMKGHSHVYWYRQLPEEGLKFMVYLQKENIIDESGMPKERFSAEFPKEGPSILRIQQVVRGDSAAYFCASSPSQHSNNEQFFGPGTRLTVL.

This clonotype was detected ten times or more. This chain links TRBV11-2 with TRBJ1-1; 11 bases agree with TRBD1. The CDR3 is 17 amino acids. J was trimmed by 1 base and V by 2 bases; bases with no gene match: 6. Germline CDR1 SGHAT, CDR2 FQNNGV. This chain's CDR3 is CASSLRTGGFGNTEAFF. The CDR3 DNA reads TGTGCCAGCAGCTTAAGGACAGGGGGCTTCGGGAACACTGAAGCTTTCTTT.

This clonotype appeared many times. The rearrangement uses TRBV6-1 and TRBJ1-2, with 7 bases that match TRBD1. V lost 7 bases and J lost 8; bases outside the gene matches: 7. This CDR3 region has 12 residues. Germline values: CDR1 MNHNS, CDR2 SASEGT. In DNA form, the CDR3 reads TGTGCCAGCACCCGGACAGGCTACGGCTACACCTTC. It yields the protein CASTRTGYGYTF.

This sequence joins TRBV20-1 and TRBJ1-2; a weak D match, TRBD1 (6 bases). The length of the CDR3 is 14 residues. Germline V lookup: CDR1 DFQATT, CDR2 SNEGSKA (reference sequence). V was cut by 6 bases and J by 4 bases, with 18 bases left in between. The DNA for the CDR3 is TGCAGTGCGACTCAGGGGATGGGGGTCTATGGCTACACCTTC. Encoded protein: CSATQGMGVYGYTF.

This chain connects TRBV5-6 to TRBJ2-1, with D possibly TRBD1 on 5 matching bases. Germline loops: CDR1 SGHDT, CDR2 YYEEEE. V lost 4 bases, J lost 4 bases, and 15 bases lay in between. This CDR3 has 15 residues. The CDR3 nucleotides are TGTGCCAGCAGCCCTCCTATAGACAGATACAATGAGCAGTTCTTC. Amino acids: CASSPPIDRYNEQFF.

This clonotype has a count of ten or more. V and J are TRBV18 and TRBJ1-1; D is ambiguous. V lost 1 base and J 1 base, leaving 10 bases between the germline ends. The CDR3 has 15 residues. CDR1 and CDR2 (germline): KGHSH, LQKENI. The CDR3 loop reads CASSPLGNPNTEAFF. As DNA, the CDR3 is TGTGCCAGCTCACCACTTGGAAACCCGAACACTGAAGCTTTCTTT. Based on the CDR3 plus reference TRBV18 and TRBJ1-1, the full variable domain is NAGVMQNPRHLVRRRGQEARLRCSPMKGHSHVYWYRQLPEEGLKFMVYLQKENIIDESGMPKERFSAEFPKEGPSILRIQQVVRGDSAAYFCASSPLGNPNTEAFFGQGTRLTVV.

As regards this clonotype: A much larger clone differs from this one at a single base, so this may be a read error. The V gene is TRBV7-2, the J gene TRBJ2-1, with TRBD2 matching 9 bases. Germline-derived CDR1 and CDR2 are SGHTA and FQGNSA. The CDR3 has 15 amino acids. The CDR3 nucleotides are TGTGCCAGCAGCTTAGTCGCGGGAGGGCCGGATGAGCACTTCTTC. This codes for CASSLVAGGPDEHFF. Filled out from reference TRBV7-2 and TRBJ2-1, the complete variable domain reads GAGVSQSPSNKVTEKGKDVELRCDPISGHTALYWYRQSLGQGLEFLIYFQGNSAPDKSGLPSDRFSAERTGGSVSTLTIQRTQQEDSAVYLCASSLVAGGPDEHFFGPGTRLTVL.